The 23 T cell receptor beta chains in this list originate from one sample, sequenced in a study of PD-1 blockade in mismatch repair-deficient tumors. Repertoires were generated with immunoSEQ multiplex PCR, while TCRdb's copy carries only in-frame clones and drops some. Found here are 100,000 to 150,000 clones, about 88% of them singletons; the top ten hold 13%. Material: peripheral blood, obtained 44 weeks after starting pembrolizumab. The receptor source for this set is an adult with mismatch repair-deficient cancer.

The rearrangement uses TRBV23-1 and TRBJ2-2, with 11 bases aligning to TRBD1. TRBV23-1 belongs to the ORF category, with a function that is uncertain. V lost 0 bases, J lost 4 bases, and 10 bases stayed unmatched. This CDR3 spans 19 amino acids. The CDR3 DNA reads TGCGCCAGCAGTCAATCATTCCCGGGACAGGGGGGTGGCACCGGGGAGCTGTTTTTT. Amino acids: CASSQSFPGQGGGTGELFF.

The chain combines TRBV5-1 with TRBJ2-7; the D gene is possibly TRBD1 (5 bases). Germline V gives CDR1 SGHRS, CDR2 YFSETQ. The CDR3 is 14 residues long. The germline V and J ends were trimmed by 4 bases and 6 bases, with 17 bases remaining between them. The CDR3 bases are TGCGCCAGCAGCCTTGGATACTCCCAGGGCGAGCAGTACTTC. It yields the protein CASSLGYSQGEQYF.

CDR3 protein: CASSQDPGLVPNEQYF. CDR3 nucleotide sequence: TGCGCCAGCAGCCAAGATCCGGGACTAGTTCCAAACGAGCAGTACTTC. The V gene is TRBV4-3, the J gene TRBJ2-7; TRBD2 agrees at 8 bases. Per the germline V gene, CDR1 is LGHNA and CDR2 is YSLEER. The CDR3 covers 16 residues. J lost 5 bases, V lost 0 bases, and 9 bases had no gene match.

This rearrangement joins TRBV6-5 to TRBJ2-5; D is perhaps TRBD1 or TRBD2 (5 bases each). Trimming took off 6 bases at V and 1 base at J, with 15 bases between the two ends. The CDR3 runs 15 residues. Germline V CDR1 and CDR2: MNHEY, SVGAGI. DNA of the CDR3: TGTGCCAGCAGCTTCGACAGCGGCCCCCAAGAGACCCAGTACTTC. Translated, it gives CASSFDSGPQETQYF.

The V call is TRBV5-6, the J call TRBJ1-1; D is perhaps TRBD1 (5 bases). In germline, CDR1 is SGHDT, CDR2 YYEEEE. The length of the CDR3 is 16 residues. Trimming shortened V by 0 bases and J by 2 bases, and 14 bases separated the two germline ends. In DNA form, the CDR3 reads TGTGCCAGCAGCTTGGCCACCGGGACCGTTAACACTGAAGCTTTCTTT. Protein: CASSLATGTVNTEAFF.

The chain joins TRBV7-2 to TRBJ2-1; 15 bases are shared with TRBD2. CDR1 and CDR2 from the germline V gene are SGHTA and FQGNSA. V lost 5 bases to trimming and J lost 15 bases; unmatched junction nucleotides: 11. The CDR3 sequence is 15 residues long. CDR3 DNA sequence: TGTGCCAGCAGCCTAACCCGGGGACTAGCGGGAGGCGCGTTCTTC. Translated: CASSLTRGLAGGAFF.

This sequence joins TRBV28 and TRBJ2-7, with 7 bases fitting TRBD1. The length of the CDR3 is 15 residues. CDR1 and CDR2 from the germline V gene are MDHEN and SYDVKM. The trim removed 5 bases at V and 2 bases at J, leaving 9 bases unmatched. The CDR3 sequence is CASSLDRVGTYEQYF. The CDR3 DNA follows: TGTGCCAGCAGTCTTGACAGGGTGGGGACCTACGAGCAGTACTTC.

J is TRBJ1-1 and V is TRBV7-8; D is perhaps TRBD1 (6 bases). V lost 4 bases, J lost 3 bases, and 9 bases lay in between. Germline CDR1 SGHVS, CDR2 FQNEAQ. This CDR3 spans 13 amino acids. The CDR3 sequence is CASSSYRDTEAFF. The DNA for the CDR3 is TGTGCCAGCAGCTCCTACAGGGACACTGAAGCTTTCTTT.

This chain links TRBV30 with TRBJ1-1; D call uncertain. The germline V and J ends were trimmed by 3 bases and 5 bases, with 7 bases remaining between them. CDR1 is GTSNPN, CDR2 SVGIG, per germline (reference sequence). The CDR3 loop spans 11 amino acids. CDR3 sequence: CAWRRLTEAFF. The DNA for the CDR3 is TGTGCCTGGAGACGGTTGACTGAAGCTTTCTTT.

In this sample, this clone turned up once. This chain links TRBV2 with TRBJ2-1, with D possibly being TRBD1 or TRBD2 (5 bases each). The CDR3 is made up of 14 amino acids. The germline gives CDR1 SNHLY, CDR2 FYNNEI. Trimming removed 8 bases from V and 10 bases from J, with 21 bases in between. Here the CDR3 reads CASVRDVNSGEQFF. DNA of the CDR3: TGTGCCAGCGTAAGGGACGTCAACTCAGGGGAGCAGTTCTTC.

The chain combines TRBV10-2 with TRBJ2-3; 8 nucleotides line up with TRBD2. There are 13 residues in the CDR3. Germline V CDR1 and CDR2: WSHSY, SAAADI. After removal of 4 bases from V and 6 bases from J, the junction contained 3 bases not matched to a gene. For the CDR3, the DNA is TGCGCCAGCAGTGCTGGCGGGAGGGATACGCAGTATTTT. Translating it yields CASSAGGRDTQYF.

The genes are TRBV30 and TRBJ2-4; the match to TRBD2 covers 10 bases. Germline lookup yields CDR1 GTSNPN and CDR2 SVGIG (reference sequence). V was clipped by 0 bases and J by 2 bases; unmatched bases: 4. The CDR3 covers 16 residues. Written as DNA, the CDR3 is TGTGCCTGGAGTGTGTGGACTAGCGGAACCAAAAACATTCAGTACTTC. Amino acids: CAWSVWTSGTKNIQYF.

The CDR3 DNA reads as TGTGCCACCAGCAGGGCCCCCCCGATCCCTCACAATGAGCAGTTCTTC. Its translation: CATSRAPPIPHNEQFF. The J gene is TRBJ2-1, the V gene TRBV15; D uncertain. Germline V gene lookup returns CDR1 LNHNV and CDR2 YYDKDF (reference sequence). The CDR3 has 16 amino acids. Trimming removed 3 bases at V and 5 bases at J, with 17 bases between.

The rearrangement joins TRBV30 to TRBJ2-7, with D perhaps TRBD1 (5 bases). The CDR3 runs to 12 residues. Trimming left V 1 base short and J 6 bases short, with 10 bases between. CDR1 GTSNPN and CDR2 SVGIG come from the germline V gene (reference sequence). The CDR3, as DNA: TGTGCCTGGAGTGCAGGGTCACCCGAGCAGTACTTC. Its translation is CAWSAGSPEQYF.

This rearrangement joins TRBV5-1 to TRBJ2-7; tentative D call: TRBD2 (6 bases). CDR1 is SGHRS, CDR2 YFSETQ, per germline. Trimming shortened V by 4 bases and J by 4 bases, and 18 bases separated the two germline ends. The length of the CDR3 is 15 residues. CDR3 sequence: CASSRGFNFQYEQYF. CDR3 DNA sequence: TGCGCCAGCAGCCGGGGGTTCAACTTCCAGTACGAGCAGTACTTC.

This chain joins TRBV7-9 and TRBJ2-7, with 9 bases aligning to TRBD2. V was clipped by 1 base and J by 2 bases; unmatched bases: 6. Germline V gives CDR1 SEHNR, CDR2 FQNEAQ (reference sequence). CDR3 length: 16 amino acids. The CDR3 protein is CASSLEGLAQAYEQYF. The CDR3 DNA is TGTGCCAGCAGCTTAGAAGGACTAGCGCAAGCCTACGAGCAGTACTTC.

This chain links TRBV4-1 with TRBJ1-2, with a weak D call TRBD1 (6 bases). V lost 0 bases, J lost 4 bases, and 9 bases lay in between. Germline V gene data show CDR1 as MGHRA and CDR2 as YSYEKL. The CDR3 sequence is 14 residues long. CDR3 nucleotides: TGCGCCAGCAGCCAAGATTACAGGGTCTATGGCTACACCTTC. Translating it yields CASSQDYRVYGYTF.

This clone was counted a single time. The CDR3 nucleotides are TGTGCCAGTAGTATAGCGACAGGGAAGGAAAAACTGTTTTTT. Amino acids: CASSIATGKEKLFF. The chain uses TRBV19 and TRBJ1-4; 7 bases map to TRBD1. In germline, CDR1 is LNHDA, CDR2 SQIVND (reference sequence). With V trimmed by 1 base and J by 8 bases, 4 bases remained unmatched. The length of the CDR3 is 14 residues.

The chain links TRBV30 to TRBJ1-4; D might be TRBD1 (5 bases). Germline V gene lookup returns CDR1 GTSNPN and CDR2 SVGIG (reference sequence). The V and J ends lost 0 bases and 8 bases respectively, with 13 bases between them. CDR3 length equals 14 residues. The DNA for the CDR3 is TGTGCCTGGAGTGTAGGTACAGGTCGCGAAAAACTGTTTTTT. This codes for CAWSVGTGREKLFF.

The rearrangement uses TRBV4-1 and TRBJ2-1, with 13 nucleotides matching TRBD2. CDR1 is MGHRA and CDR2 is YSYEKL in the germline V gene. The CDR3 contains 15 residues. V lost 3 bases and J lost 6; bases outside the gene matches: 2. In DNA, the CDR3 is TGCGCCAGCAGCCAGTGGACTAGCGGGGGCAATGAGCAGTTCTTC. Its translation: CASSQWTSGGNEQFF.

The chain recombines TRBV30 with TRBJ1-2; 7 nucleotides match TRBD1. The CDR3 is 15 amino acids. The germline V gene encodes CDR1 GTSNPN and CDR2 SVGIG (reference sequence). V lost 0 bases and J lost 3; bases outside the gene matches: 7. The DNA of the CDR3 is TGTGCCTGGAGTGTAAGCCGGGACAGTTACTATGGCTACACCTTC. Protein sequence: CAWSVSRDSYYGYTF.

This chain links TRBV30 with TRBJ2-1; 9 positions match TRBD1. CDR1 and CDR2 (germline): GTSNPN, SVGIG (reference sequence). The V segment lost 3 bases and the J segment 4 bases; nucleotides outside the gene matches: 4. The length of the CDR3 is 14 residues. The CDR3 loop reads CAWSPGQGYNEQFF. The CDR3 coding sequence is TGTGCCTGGAGCCCGGGACAGGGTTACAATGAGCAGTTCTTC.

This clone was recorded only once. The V gene is TRBV29-1, the J gene TRBJ2-7; TRBD2 is a possible D gene (6 bases). Germline V lookup: CDR1 SQVTM, CDR2 ANQGSEA. The CDR3 is 15 residues long. V lost 6 bases, J lost 3 bases, and 21 bases lay in between. Here the CDR3 DNA reads TGCAGCGTCATTCTTTCGGGACTGCCATACTACGAGCAGTACTTC. It translates to CSVILSGLPYYEQYF.